These T cell receptor beta chains were read from a single sample in a study of tumor-infiltrating lymphocytes in primary liver carcinoma. TCRdb itself ran the multiplex PCR reads through MiXCR, one entry per CDR3 protein. The data show approximately 100,000 distinct CDR3 sequences, with more than 65% seen just once and roughly 12% held by the top ten. Sequencing was carried out using liver tumor tissue from sampling region 2. The source of these receptors is a woman between 55 and 75 years old with primary liver carcinoma and hepatitis B virus infection. The CDR3 runs from the conserved cysteine through the conserved F or W. A D gene is named only where the DNA matches it firmly. Clone size appears in some rows only: once, few, many, or a class for an expanded clone.

>many|TRBV6-5|TRBJ2-7|TRBD1
CASSYSGQGWYEQYF
TGTGCCAGCAGTTACTCCGGACAGGGGTGGTACGAGCAGTACTTC
>NA|TRBV6-5|TRBJ2-3|NA
CAIRDRGPGTDTQYF
TGTGCCATCAGGGATAGAGGGCCAGGAACAGATACGCAGTATTTT
>NA|TRBV7-2|TRBJ2-2|NA
CAAARKGGPLNTGELFF
TGTGCCGCGGCCCGCAAGGGGGGCCCGCTGAACACCGGGGAGCTGTTTTTT
>NA|TRBV18|TRBJ2-5|NA
CASSPSSPSGAQYF
TGTGCCAGCTCACCATCGTCTCCATCGGGGGCCCAGTACTTC
>NA|TRBV11-2|TRBJ2-4|NA
CASNLAPSEQNIQYF
TGTGCCAGTAACTTAGCCCCGTCAGAGCAAAACATTCAGTACTTC
>once|TRBV11-1|TRBJ2-2|NA
CASSGTSWILTGELFF
TGTGCTAGCAGCGGCACTAGCTGGATTCTCACCGGGGAGCTGTTTTTT
>few|TRBV5-1|TRBJ2-5|NA
CASSPRDIQETQYF
TGCGCCAGCAGCCCGAGGGACATACAAGAGACCCAGTACTTC
>many|TRBV7-9|TRBJ1-2|NA
CASSFGGYTF
TGTGCCAGCAGCTTTGGGGGCTACACCTTC
>many|TRBV12-3/TRBV12-4|TRBJ2-5|NA
CASSLGFTETQYF
TGTGCCAGCAGTCTCGGATTTACGGAGACCCAGTACTTC
>NA|TRBV20-1|TRBJ2-7|NA
CSARVGGRSYEQYF
TGCAGTGCTAGAGTAGGCGGGCGGTCCTACGAACAGTACTTC
>NA|TRBV12-5|TRBJ2-7|TRBD1
CASTPQGNLYEQYF
TGTGCTAGTACCCCACAGGGGAACCTTTACGAGCAATACTTC
>many|TRBV6-1|TRBJ2-1|TRBD2
CASSDPSGRAYNEQFF
TGTGCCAGTTCAGACCCTAGCGGCAGAGCCTACAATGAGCAGTTCTTC
>many|TRBV19|TRBJ1-5|NA
CASSIDGTGKNQPQHF
TGTGCCAGTAGTATCGACGGAACAGGGAAGAATCAGCCCCAGCATTTT
>NA|TRBV12-3/TRBV12-4|TRBJ2-7|NA
CASSGSSTYEQCF
TGTGCCAGCTCCGGGAGTTCCACCTACGAACAGTGCTTC
>NA|TRBV4-1|TRBJ2-7|NA
CASSLQAQGGSYEEYF
TGCGCCAGCAGCCTCCAGGCACAGGGCGGTTCCTACGAGGAGTACTTC
>NA|TRBV5-4|TRBJ2-7|NA
CACSYGGGQGVYKQYF
TGTGCCTGCAGCTACGGGGGGGGACAGGGAGTCTACAAGCAGTACTTC
>medium-sized|TRBV11-2|TRBJ1-1|TRBD1
CASSSGQGAYGAFF
TGTGCCAGCAGCTCCGGACAGGGGGCTTACGGCGCTTTCTTT
>many|TRBV5-1|TRBJ1-2|TRBD1
CASSPGQGSGYTF
TGCGCCAGCAGCCCAGGACAGGGGAGTGGCTACACCTTC
>NA|TRBV20-1|TRBJ1-2|NA
CSVGPNYGYTF
TGCAGTGTGGGCCCGAACTATGGCTACACCTTC
>once|TRBV11-2|TRBJ2-1|NA
CASSYRWALTMGNEQFF
TGTGCCAGCAGCTACCGGTGGGCGCTGACCATGGGCAATGAGCAGTTCTTC
>few|TRBV7-9|TRBJ2-1|NA
CASSRRDPSYNEQFF
TGTGCCAGCAGCCGCCGGGACCCGTCCTACAATGAGCAGTTCTTC
>NA|TRBV12-3/TRBV12-4|TRBJ2-7|NA
CASSFRPGDERYF
TGTGCCAGCAGCTTTAGACCAGGAGACGAGCGGTACTTC
>NA|TRBV29-1|TRBJ2-3|TRBD2
CSVVVGRGTDRQYF
TGCAGCGTTGTTGTCGGGAGGGGTACAGATAGGCAGTATTTT
>NA|TRBV11-2|TRBJ2-4|NA
CTSSLSTGGASKSIQYF
TGTACCAGCAGCTTATCTACGGGGGGCGCATCCAAAAGCATTCAGTACTTC
>NA|TRBV12-3/TRBV12-4|TRBJ1-5|NA
CASSGIGSQPQHF
TGTGCCAGTAGTGGGATAGGGAGTCAGCCCCAACATTTT
>many|TRBV29-1|TRBJ2-3|NA
CSVVDNTDTQYF
TGCAGCGTCGTAGACAACACAGATACGCAGTATTTT
>many|TRBV5-1|TRBJ2-2|NA
CASSLDRTNTGELFF
TGCGCCAGCAGCCTAGACAGGACGAACACCGGGGAGCTGTTTTTT
>NA|TRBV11-2|TRBJ1-2|NA
CASSLAGRDYGYTF
TGTGCCAGCAGCTTAGCTGGACGGGACTATGGCTACACTTTC
>NA|TRBV12-3/TRBV12-4|TRBJ2-2|TRBD1
CASSPSTRTGVTGELFF
TGTGCCAGCAGCCCAAGTACCAGGACAGGAGTCACCGGGGAGCTGTTTTTT
>NA|TRBV7-3|TRBJ2-7|NA
CASSLSALDEQYF
TGTGCCAGCAGCTTAAGTGCTCTCGACGAGCAGTACTTC
>NA|TRBV7-3|TRBJ2-1|NA
CASRTSEGAEGQFF
TGTGCCAGCAGGACTAGCGAGGGGGCGGAAGGGCAGTTCTTC
>NA|TRBV19|TRBJ2-1|NA
CASNRAGYNEQFF
TGTGCCAGTAATCGCGCTGGCTACAATGAGCAGTTCTTC
>NA|TRBV11-3|TRBJ2-3|TRBD2
CACSPSSGRIANTQYF
TGTGCCTGCAGCCCGTCCAGCGGGAGGATTGCAAATACGCAGTATTTT
>NA|TRBV6-5|TRBJ2-1|TRBD1
CVGRGQGVYDEQFF
TGTGTCGGCAGGGGACAGGGGGTCTACGATGAGCAGTTCTTC
>NA|TRBV28|TRBJ1-1|NA
CASIPLQGHTEAFF
TGTGCCAGCATTCCCCTACAGGGTCATACTGAAGCTTTCTTT
>NA|TRBV5-6|TRBJ2-7|TRBD2
CASSPRIAGSYEQYF
TGTGCTAGCAGCCCCCGGATAGCGGGCTCCTACGAGCAGTACTTC
>many|TRBV20-1|TRBJ2-2|NA
CSATLGEGDTGELFF
TGCAGTGCCACCCTGGGGGAGGGGGACACCGGGGAGCTGTTTTTT
>many|TRBV6-4|TRBJ2-2|TRBD1
CASSETGQGTGELFF
TGTGCCAGCAGTGAGACAGGACAGGGGACCGGGGAGCTGTTTTTT
>NA|TRBV11-1|TRBJ2-7|NA
CASSYLHGPSHEQYF
TGTGCCAGTAGCTACCTACACGGGCCGTCCCACGAGCAGTACTTC
>NA|TRBV10-2|TRBJ2-1|TRBD2
CDSSEIQRGNNEQFF
TGCGACAGCAGTGAGATACAGCGGGGGAACAATGAGCAGTTCTTC